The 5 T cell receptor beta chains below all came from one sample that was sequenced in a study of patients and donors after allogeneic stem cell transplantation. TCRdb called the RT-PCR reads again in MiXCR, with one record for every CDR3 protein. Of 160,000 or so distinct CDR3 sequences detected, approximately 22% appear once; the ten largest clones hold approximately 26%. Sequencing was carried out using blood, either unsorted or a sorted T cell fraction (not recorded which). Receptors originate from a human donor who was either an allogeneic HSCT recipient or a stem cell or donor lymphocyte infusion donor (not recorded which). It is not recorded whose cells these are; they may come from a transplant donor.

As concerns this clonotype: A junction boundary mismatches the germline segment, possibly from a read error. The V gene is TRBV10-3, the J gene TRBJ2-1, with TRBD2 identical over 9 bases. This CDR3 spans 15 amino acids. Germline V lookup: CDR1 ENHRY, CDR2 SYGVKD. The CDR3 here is CATSEREVSYNEQFF. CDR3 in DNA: TGTGCCACCAGTGAGCGGGAGGTATCCTACAATGAGCAGTTCTTC.

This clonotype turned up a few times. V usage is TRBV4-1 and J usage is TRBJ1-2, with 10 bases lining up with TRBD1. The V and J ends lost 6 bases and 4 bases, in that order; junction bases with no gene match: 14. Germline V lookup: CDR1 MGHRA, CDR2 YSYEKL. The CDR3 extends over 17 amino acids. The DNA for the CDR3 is TGCGCCAGCAGATCTTCACTGGGACAGGGGACACGCTATGGCTACACCTTC. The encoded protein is CASRSSLGQGTRYGYTF.

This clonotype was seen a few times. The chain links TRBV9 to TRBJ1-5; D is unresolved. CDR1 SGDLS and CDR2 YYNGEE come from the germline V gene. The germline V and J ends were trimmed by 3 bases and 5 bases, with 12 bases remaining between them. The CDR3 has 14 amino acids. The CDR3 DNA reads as TGTGCCAGCAGCGGAGTCAATGCGGATCAGCCCCAGCATTTT. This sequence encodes CASSGVNADQPQHF.

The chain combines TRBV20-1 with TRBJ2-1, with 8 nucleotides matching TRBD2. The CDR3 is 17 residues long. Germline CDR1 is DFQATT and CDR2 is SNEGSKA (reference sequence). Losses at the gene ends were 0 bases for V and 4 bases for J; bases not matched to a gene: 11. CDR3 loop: CSARDPETSVQYNEQFF. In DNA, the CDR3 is TGCAGTGCTAGAGATCCGGAGACTAGCGTTCAATACAATGAGCAGTTCTTC.

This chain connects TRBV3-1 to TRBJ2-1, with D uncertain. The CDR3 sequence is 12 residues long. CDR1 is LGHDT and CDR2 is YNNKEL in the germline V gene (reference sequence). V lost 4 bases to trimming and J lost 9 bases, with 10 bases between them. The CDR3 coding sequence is TGTGCCAGCAGCCTCCCCCCGAGTGAGCAGTTCTTC. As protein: CASSLPPSEQFF.